This T cell receptor (beta chain) comes out of a study of OX40 agonist ivuxolimab in advanced cancers. Findings and caveats of the study: Among the nonresponders, some also had low normalized T-cell clonal expansion.

Between the trimmed V and J ends, which lost 8 bases and 5 bases, there was a span of 18 bases. CDR3 size: 14 residues. The germline V gene encodes CDR1 MDHEN and CDR2 SYDVKM. Excluded were patients having autoimmune disease history or systemic immunosuppression. On this clone: Its antigen remains unidentified.

The data were produced by immunoSEQ multiplex PCR, yet TCRdb's version contains in-frame clones alone and is incomplete. Of about 79,000 clones in the sample, 88% were seen once. The sequence was obtained from an adult with an advanced solid tumor such as melanoma, head and neck, liver or kidney cancer. The sequenced sample was CD4+ or CD8+ T cells sorted from blood, obtained in a trial of the OX40 agonist ivuxolimab. The chain has TRBV28 and TRBJ2-5; TRBD1 or TRBD2 may be the D gene (5 bases each). CDR3 amino acids: CASLTRGLTETQYF. The CDR3 coding sequence is TGTGCCAGCCTAACTAGGGGTTTGACTGAGACCCAGTACTTC.